This is a list of T cell receptor beta chains from one sample in a study of persistence of HIV-infected CD4 T cells. The table came from immunoSEQ multiplex PCR; TCRdb's copy has only in-frame clones and leaves some out. The sample includes some 13,000 clones, about 60% of them seen just once. These TCRs' antigens remain unknown. The sample was CD4+ T cells sorted from PBMCs after approximately 19-hour stimulation, taken from a patient who received antiretroviral therapy. Receptor source: an adult man with HIV who was CMV-seropositive. Both conserved end residues are part of each CDR3. A D gene is named only where the DNA matches it firmly. A clone size is listed for some rows: how often the clone was seen (once, few, many), or a class if it is expanded.

TRBV18,-,TRBJ1-3,TRBD1,TGTGCCAGCTCAGGACAGGGGACCTCTGGAAACACCATATATTTT,CASSGQGTSGNTIYF
TRBV7-9,-,TRBJ2-7,TRBD2,TGTGCCAGCAGCTTTCTAGCGGGAGTTTCCTACGAGCAGTACTTC,CASSFLAGVSYEQYF
TRBV25-1,-,TRBJ2-7,-,TGTGCCAGCGGAATGCAAGGTCTCCGCGAGCAGTACTTC,CASGMQGLREQYF
TRBV5-4,-,TRBJ1-3,-,TGTGCCAGCAGCTTGGGACTGAGCACTGGAAACACCATATATTTT,CASSLGLSTGNTIYF
TRBV30,-,TRBJ1-3,-,TGTGCCTGGAGTAAAAGTTATGGAAACACCATATATTTT,CAWSKSYGNTIYF
TRBV9,-,TRBJ2-3,TRBD2,TGTGCCAGCAGCCCGCGACTAGCCGCAGATACGCAGTATTTT,CASSPRLAADTQYF
TRBV7-2,-,TRBJ1-2,-,TGTGCCAGCAGCCCAAGGGGGGGCGTTGGCGGTGGCTACACCTTC,CASSPRGGVGGGYTF
TRBV6-5,-,TRBJ1-5,-,TGTGCCAGCAGTAGGAGGGGGAGCAATCAGCCCCAGCATTTT,CASSRRGSNQPQHF
TRBV7-2,-,TRBJ1-3,TRBD1,TGTGCCAGCAGCTCCACAGGGGGCTGGGAAGGAAACACCATATATTTT,CASSSTGGWEGNTIYF
TRBV9,once,TRBJ2-3,-,TGTGCCAGCAGTTTAAGCCGCACAGATACGCAGTATTTT,CASSLSRTDTQYF
TRBV19,-,TRBJ1-5,-,TGTGCCAGTACCTTATGGAGGAGTGAAGGCAATCAGCCCCAGCATTTT,CASTLWRSEGNQPQHF
TRBV6-2/TRBV6-3,-,TRBJ1-4,-,TGTGCCAGCAGTTATCCCGCGACGGGAGCAACTAATGAAAAACTGTTTTTT,CASSYPATGATNEKLFF
TRBV12-3/TRBV12-4,-,TRBJ2-7,-,TGTGCCAGCAGTCGTCAACAGGGCTCGACGCAGTACTTC,CASSRQQGSTQYF
TRBV21-1,-,TRBJ1-6,-,TGTGCCAGCAGTTCGAGACAGGGATCAGAATGTTATTCACCCCTCCACTTT,CASSSRQGSECYSPLHF
TRBV13,-,TRBJ2-3,TRBD2,TGTGCCAGCAGCGACCCTAAAGCGGGGATAGATACGCAGTATTTT,CASSDPKAGIDTQYF
TRBV4-2,few,TRBJ1-1,-,TGTGCCAGCAGCCAACCACGGGGGGGCACTGAAGCTTTCTTT,CASSQPRGGTEAFF
TRBV29-1,-,TRBJ2-1,-,TGCAGCGTCCCTCCCCCGGGAAACAGTTACAATGAGCAGTTCTTC,CSVPPPGNSYNEQFF
TRBV6-5,-,TRBJ1-2,-,TGTGCCAGCAAAACAGGACAGTGGGGCTACACCTTC,CASKTGQWGYTF
TRBV7-2,-,TRBJ2-1,TRBD2,TGTGCCAGCAGCTTAGCGCCGAGACTAGCGGGGGGGACTAATCCGCTTTGGGAGCAGTTCTTC,CASSLAPRLAGGTNPLWEQFF
TRBV28,-,TRBJ2-7,TRBD1,TGTGCCAGCAGCCAATCAAAAGGGGGGACAGGTGGCTACGAGCAGTACTTC,CASSQSKGGTGGYEQYF
TRBV19,-,TRBJ1-3,-,TGTGCCAGCCGACTGGGCAGGGCTGGAAACACCATATATTTT,CASRLGRAGNTIYF
TRBV7-3,-,TRBJ2-1,-,TGTGCCAGCAGCTTAAAAGGGAGCTCCTACAATGAGCAGTTCTTC,CASSLKGSSYNEQFF
TRBV7-2,-,TRBJ1-2,-,TGTGCCAGCAGCTTAGCCACAGCATCCTTTTTCTGGGGCTACACCTTC,CASSLATASFFWGYTF
TRBV6-6,-,TRBJ1-4,-,TGTGCCAGCAGTTCCGGGGGGGGAAATGAAAAACTGTTTTTT,CASSSGGGNEKLFF
TRBV10-3,-,TRBJ1-5,-,TGTGCCATCAGTGAGTCGGGGGGTAATCAGCCCCAGCATTTT,CAISESGGNQPQHF
TRBV7-9,-,TRBJ2-7,-,TGTGCCAGCAGCCTCAGGGACTCCTACGAGCAGTACTTC,CASSLRDSYEQYF
TRBV7-2,few,TRBJ2-7,-,TGTGCCAGCAGCTTAGAGCTGCTCCACGAGCAGTACTTC,CASSLELLHEQYF
TRBV7-2,few,TRBJ1-2,TRBD1,TGTGCCAGCAGCTTGTCCGGGACAGGGGGCTATGGCTACACCTTC,CASSLSGTGGYGYTF
TRBV6-1,-,TRBJ2-5,-,TGTGCCAGCAGTGAATCAAGTGTTGGAAAGACCCAGTACTTC,CASSESSVGKTQYF
TRBV2,few,TRBJ1-2,-,TGTGCCAGCACCCGGGGTAACTATGGCTACACCTTC,CASTRGNYGYTF
TRBV9,-,TRBJ2-7,-,TGTGCCAGCAGCGTAGACGGCGGGCCTACCCCCTACGAGCAGTACTTC,CASSVDGGPTPYEQYF
TRBV19,-,TRBJ2-7,-,TGTGCCAGTAGTGGGGACCTCCGGGACGAGCAGTACTTC,CASSGDLRDEQYF
TRBV19,-,TRBJ1-5,-,TGTGCCAGTAGTATAGACGTACAGGGACAGCCCCAGCATTTT,CASSIDVQGQPQHF
TRBV5-4,-,TRBJ2-5,TRBD1,TGTGCCAGCAGCTTATCCGGAAGGACAGGGCAAGAGACCCAGTACTTC,CASSLSGRTGQETQYF
TRBV7-2,few,TRBJ2-1,TRBD2,TGTGCCAGCAGCTTAACAGTAACTAGCGATGAGCAGTTCTTC,CASSLTVTSDEQFF
TRBV30,-,TRBJ1-1,-,TGTGCCTCTCGGGGGAACACTGAAGCTTTCTTT,CASRGNTEAFF
TRBV9,medium-sized,TRBJ1-1,-,TGTGCCAGCAGCACCCGAAGTGGGACTGAAGCTTTCTTT,CASSTRSGTEAFF
TRBV19,-,TRBJ1-3,-,TGTGCCAGTAGAAGTCACGGGGGAAACACCATATATTTT,CASRSHGGNTIYF
TRBV29-1,-,TRBJ2-3,TRBD2,TGCAGCGTGGATCTCACTAGCGGTAGCACAGATACGCAGTATTTT,CSVDLTSGSTDTQYF
TRBV5-8,few,TRBJ1-5,-,TGTGCCAGCAGCTTGTCAGGGAATCAGCCCCAGCATTTT,CASSLSGNQPQHF
TRBV10-3,-,TRBJ2-1,-,TGTGCCATCCGAGAGGCTATTAATGAGCAGTTCTTC,CAIREAINEQFF
TRBV27,-,TRBJ1-5,TRBD1,TGTGCCAGCAGTTTGGCTAGTGACAGGGGAGGCAATCAGCCCCAGCATTTT,CASSLASDRGGNQPQHF